This is a list of T cell receptor beta chains from one sample in a study of T cells after yellow fever vaccination. TCRdb reanalysed the 5' RACE reads using MiXCR and keeps one entry per CDR3 protein. This table holds about 210,000 distinct CDR3 sequences, 2.5% to 3.5% found once. The sequencing here drew on CD4+ T cells sorted from PBMCs, taken 10 days after the yellow fever booster vaccination. The receptors derive from a man between 18 and 29 years old who received the YFV17D yellow fever vaccine. Both conserved end residues are part of each CDR3. D genes are given only for firm matches. The size entry is marked missing in some rows and otherwise reads once, few, many or a size class.

v_call	clone_size	d_call	j_call	cdr3_aa	cdr3_nt
TRBV7-2	many	.	TRBJ1-5	CASSLVWGNQPQHF	TGTGCCAGCAGCTTAGTATGGGGCAATCAGCCCCAGCATTTT
TRBV6-5	many	.	TRBJ1-1	CASSYSRWEDTEAFF	TGTGCCAGCAGTTACTCGAGGTGGGAGGACACTGAAGCTTTCTTT
TRBV5-5	many	.	TRBJ2-2	CASSWSGNTGELFF	TGTGCCAGCAGCTGGTCGGGGAACACCGGGGAGCTGTTTTTT
TRBV4-3	few	TRBD2	TRBJ2-3	CASSQELAGGPWDTQYF	TGCGCCAGCAGCCAAGAACTAGCGGGGGGCCCGTGGGATACGCAGTATTTT
TRBV20-1	many	.	TRBJ2-6	CSASMSRVYGANVLTF	TGCAGTGCTAGCATGTCCAGGGTATATGGGGCCAACGTCCTGACTTTC
TRBV7-2	many	.	TRBJ1-4	CASTPSRAEKLFF	TGTGCCAGCACCCCGAGCAGGGCCGAAAAACTGTTTTTT
TRBV28	many	TRBD1	TRBJ1-1	CASRGSGQGLINTEAFF	TGTGCCAGCAGGGGGTCGGGACAGGGCCTAATTAACACTGAAGCTTTCTTT
TRBV5-1	.	.	TRBJ2-5	CASNWEGAETQYF	TGCGCCAGCAACTGGGAAGGAGCAGAGACCCAGTACTTC
TRBV7-9	many	TRBD1	TRBJ1-4	CASSPGQGINEKLFF	TGTGCCAGCAGCCCGGGACAGGGGATTAATGAAAAACTGTTTTTT
TRBV28	.	.	TRBJ1-1	CASKALGGGSTEAFF	TGTGCCAGCAAAGCCCTCGGGGGTGGTAGCACTGAAGCTTTCTTT
TRBV6-5	many	TRBD1	TRBJ2-2	CASRSAGRGQSGELFF	TGTGCCAGTAGATCCGCTGGTAGGGGGCAATCCGGGGAGCTGTTTTTT
TRBV6-6	many	.	TRBJ1-1	CASSYSTGNTEAFF	TGTGCCAGCAGTTACTCGACAGGGAACACTGAAGCTTTCTTT
TRBV7-9	few	.	TRBJ2-1	CASNARGSSYNEQFF	TGTGCCAGCAACGCGAGGGGGTCTTCCTACAATGAGCAGTTCTTC
TRBV12-3/TRBV12-4	few	.	TRBJ1-1	CASSLFWEAFF	TGTGCCAGCAGTTTATTCTGGGAAGCTTTCTTT
TRBV7-9	few	.	TRBJ2-1	CASSPPLAESISEQFF	TGTGCCAGCAGCCCCCCCTTAGCGGAAAGCATCAGTGAGCAGTTCTTC
TRBV30	.	TRBD2	TRBJ2-2	CAWKVGRGNTGELFF	TGTGCCTGGAAAGTTGGGAGGGGGAACACCGGGGAGCTGTTTTTT
TRBV29-1	many	.	TRBJ2-3	CSVVTGVADTQYF	TGCAGCGTTGTGACGGGGGTGGCGGATACGCAGTATTTT
TRBV18	many	.	TRBJ2-5	CASSPFPRQDRETQYF	TGTGCCAGCTCACCATTTCCCCGCCAGGACCGCGAGACCCAGTACTTC
TRBV3-1	many	.	TRBJ2-2	CASSQHTTGELFF	TGTGCCAGCAGCCAACATACAACCGGGGAGCTGTTTTTT
TRBV7-9	many	.	TRBJ2-5	CASGPGGGRETQYF	TGTGCCAGCGGACCCGGGGGCGGACGGGAGACCCAGTACTTC
TRBV4-2	.	TRBD2	TRBJ2-3	CASSQELAGGADTQYF	TGTGCCAGCAGCCAAGAACTAGCGGGGGGAGCAGATACGCAGTATTTT
TRBV5-6	few	.	TRBJ2-3	CASSFPQDTQYF	TGTGCCAGCAGCTTCCCACAAGATACGCAGTATTTT
TRBV30	few	TRBD2	TRBJ2-1	CAWSGWRGAHNEQFF	TGTGCCTGGAGTGGGTGGCGGGGGGCCCACAATGAGCAGTTCTTC
TRBV4-1	many	.	TRBJ2-3	CASSQSRSGSTDTQYF	TGCGCCAGCAGCCAATCGCGTAGCGGTAGCACAGATACGCAGTATTTT
TRBV25-1	.	.	TRBJ2-5	CASSAWREETQYF	TGTGCCAGCAGTGCCTGGAGGGAGGAGACCCAGTACTTC
TRBV2	.	.	TRBJ2-5	CASNGLTQETQYF	TGTGCCAGCAACGGGCTTACCCAAGAGACCCAGTACTTC
TRBV24-1	.	TRBD1	TRBJ2-2	CATRPDGDSSGELFF	TGTGCCACGAGGCCCGACGGGGACAGTAGCGGGGAGCTGTTTTTT
TRBV7-2	many	.	TRBJ2-5	CASHLGNPKETQYF	TGTGCCAGTCACCTAGGCAACCCAAAAGAGACCCAGTACTTC
TRBV5-1	many	.	TRBJ2-3	CASSLVPGGTDTQYF	TGCGCCAGCAGCTTGGTTCCGGGGGGCACAGATACGCAGTATTTT
TRBV6-5	many	TRBD1	TRBJ2-2	CASSYSWTGTGELFF	TGTGCCAGCAGTTACTCGTGGACAGGGACCGGGGAGCTGTTTTTT
TRBV25-1	few	.	TRBJ2-1	CASSDWSNEQFF	TGTGCCAGCAGTGATTGGAGCAATGAGCAGTTCTTC
TRBV29-1	many	.	TRBJ2-3	CSVGPGRTDTQYF	TGCAGCGTTGGACCAGGGCGCACAGATACGCAGTATTTT
TRBV12-5	many	.	TRBJ1-1	CASGLGRTGATNTEAFF	TGTGCTAGTGGTTTGGGTCGGACCGGGGCGACAAACACTGAAGCTTTCTTT
TRBV12-3/TRBV12-4	many	.	TRBJ2-4	CASTLSGSIQYF	TGTGCCAGCACCCTCTCCGGCAGCATTCAGTACTTC
TRBV23-1	many	.	TRBJ1-5	CASSQETDDYSNQPQHF	TGCGCCAGCAGTCAAGAGACAGACGATTATAGCAATCAGCCCCAGCATTTT
TRBV18	many	.	TRBJ2-3	CASSGLADTQYF	TGTGCCAGCTCAGGCTTAGCAGATACGCAGTATTTT
TRBV4-2	many	.	TRBJ1-1	CASSQAWGSEAFF	TGTGCCAGCAGCCAAGCCTGGGGCTCTGAAGCTTTCTTT
TRBV18	many	.	TRBJ1-1	CASSPQRGGRNTEAFF	TGTGCCAGCTCACCACAAAGGGGCGGACGGAACACTGAAGCTTTCTTT
TRBV5-1	few	TRBD2	TRBJ2-3	CASSLSAGGADTQYF	TGCGCCAGCAGCTTGTCAGCGGGGGGAGCAGATACGCAGTATTTT
TRBV7-2	few	.	TRBJ2-5	CASSLFYSPWGVSAGRETQYF	TGTGCCAGCAGCTTATTCTATTCTCCTTGGGGGGTCAGTGCGGGTAGGGAGACCCAGTACTTC
TRBV15	few	.	TRBJ1-2	CATSRDLKAGYTF	TGTGCCACCAGCAGAGATTTGAAAGCTGGCTACACCTTC
TRBV6-5	few	.	TRBJ1-3	CASSRQGSAGNTIYF	TGTGCCAGCAGTCGCCAGGGATCTGCTGGAAACACCATATATTTT
TRBV7-2	.	TRBD2	TRBJ2-2	CASSPTGGAPTGELFF	TGTGCCAGCAGCCCCACCGGGGGGGCCCCCACCGGGGAGCTGTTTTTT
TRBV18	few	TRBD1	TRBJ1-6	CASSREGAPGNSPLHF	TGTGCCAGCTCACGCGAGGGGGCGCCTGGTAATTCACCCCTCCACTTT
TRBV12-3/TRBV12-4	.	TRBD1	TRBJ2-1	CASSYTGVNNEQFF	TGTGCCAGCAGCTACACAGGGGTTAACAATGAGCAGTTCTTC
TRBV7-9	many	TRBD1	TRBJ2-2	CASSEQGGTGELFF	TGTGCCAGCAGCGAACAGGGGGGCACCGGGGAGCTGTTTTTT
TRBV12-3/TRBV12-4	many	.	TRBJ2-2	CASSRTVFASGELFF	TGTGCCAGCAGTCGGACAGTCTTTGCCTCCGGGGAGCTGTTTTTT
TRBV5-1	.	.	TRBJ2-3	CASSLGEPADTQYF	TGCGCCAGCAGCTTGGGAGAACCGGCAGATACGCAGTATTTT
TRBV7-2	many	.	TRBJ2-7	CASSPRLGLQYF	TGTGCCAGCAGCCCCCGGCTTGGACTCCAGTACTTC
TRBV3-1	few	.	TRBJ1-2	CASSQEEGHGYTF	TGTGCCAGCAGCCAAGAGGAGGGGCATGGCTACACCTTC
TRBV10-3	few	.	TRBJ1-1	CAISLTGDTEAFF	TGTGCCATCAGCCTGACAGGAGACACTGAAGCTTTCTTT
TRBV7-9	many	.	TRBJ2-2	CASSLMGGSRTGELFF	TGTGCCAGCAGCTTGATGGGGGGATCAAGGACCGGGGAGCTGTTTTTT
TRBV6-2/TRBV6-3	.	.	TRBJ1-5	CASRSLQGNQTQHF	TGTGCCAGCAGATCACTACAGGGCAATCAGACCCAGCATTTT
TRBV6-6	few	.	TRBJ2-5	CASSYPYRDQQETQYF	TGTGCCAGCAGTTACCCCTACAGGGACCAACAAGAGACCCAGTACTTC
TRBV30	.	TRBD1	TRBJ2-7	CAWSSSGTGAWEQYF	TGTGCCTGGAGTAGTTCCGGGACAGGGGCCTGGGAGCAGTACTTC
TRBV6-5	many	.	TRBJ1-1	CASSYRQGRTEAFF	TGTGCCAGCAGTTATCGGCAGGGGAGGACTGAAGCTTTCTTT
TRBV6-2/TRBV6-3	many	TRBD2	TRBJ2-1	CASSRLAGGRNEQFF	TGTGCCAGCAGTCGACTAGCGGGGGGTAGGAATGAGCAGTTCTTC